Listed below are T cell receptor beta chains from one sample, sequenced in a study of blood T cell repertoires in COVID-19. The protocol was immunoSEQ multiplex PCR, while the TCRdb copy is restricted to in-frame clones and leaves out a portion. The table shows roughly 57,000 clones, with 77% occurring only once. The sample comprised peripheral blood. All receptors derive from a man in his 70s with active or convalescent COVID-19. The CDR3 runs from the conserved cysteine through the conserved F or W. A D gene is named only where the DNA matches it firmly. The size entry is marked missing in some rows and otherwise reads once, few, many or a size class.

v_gene: TRBV30
j_gene: TRBJ1-2
d_gene: TRBD1
abundance: NA
CDR3nt: TGTGCCTGGAGTAATCAGGGACAGAACTATGGCTACACCTTC
CDR3aa: CAWSNQGQNYGYTF

v_gene: TRBV27
j_gene: TRBJ2-3
d_gene: NA
abundance: NA
CDR3nt: TGTGCCAGCCCAACTCGGGCAGATACGCAGTATTTT
CDR3aa: CASPTRADTQYF

v_gene: TRBV5-1
j_gene: TRBJ2-5
d_gene: TRBD1
abundance: few
CDR3nt: TGCGCCAGCAGCTCTCCGGGACAGAAGGAGACCCAGTACTTC
CDR3aa: CASSSPGQKETQYF

v_gene: TRBV5-1
j_gene: TRBJ1-5
d_gene: TRBD1
abundance: few
CDR3nt: TGCGCCAGCAGCCCGACAGGGTTGGGCAATCAGCCCCAGCATTTT
CDR3aa: CASSPTGLGNQPQHF

v_gene: TRBV4-2
j_gene: TRBJ1-2
d_gene: NA
abundance: NA
CDR3nt: TGTGCCAGCAGCCCCCTTCCGGGACAACCTCGCGTCTACACCTTC
CDR3aa: CASSPLPGQPRVYTF

v_gene: TRBV19
j_gene: TRBJ1-2
d_gene: NA
abundance: NA
CDR3nt: TGTGCCAGTAACTCACGGAGGGGTAACTATGGCTACACCTTC
CDR3aa: CASNSRRGNYGYTF

v_gene: TRBV19
j_gene: TRBJ1-3
d_gene: TRBD1
abundance: NA
CDR3nt: TGTGCCACCTCGGGGTTGACAGGGAGCTCTGGAAACACCATATATTTT
CDR3aa: CATSGLTGSSGNTIYF

v_gene: TRBV4-2
j_gene: TRBJ2-7
d_gene: TRBD1
abundance: NA
CDR3nt: TGTGCCAGCAGCCGACCGGGACAGGGGACGTACGAGCAGTACTTC
CDR3aa: CASSRPGQGTYEQYF

v_gene: TRBV7-8
j_gene: TRBJ2-2
d_gene: TRBD2
abundance: NA
CDR3nt: TGTGCCAGCAGCGTAGGGGGTAGCGGGACGACCGGGGAGCTGTTTTTT
CDR3aa: CASSVGGSGTTGELFF

v_gene: TRBV30
j_gene: TRBJ1-5
d_gene: NA
abundance: NA
CDR3nt: TGTGCCTGGAGAGGGGATAGCAATCAGCCCCAGCATTTT
CDR3aa: CAWRGDSNQPQHF

v_gene: TRBV15
j_gene: TRBJ2-7
d_gene: NA
abundance: NA
CDR3nt: TGTGCCACCAGCATTAGATCGGGGGGCCCAAGCTCCTACGAGCAGTACTTC
CDR3aa: CATSIRSGGPSSYEQYF

v_gene: TRBV7-3
j_gene: TRBJ1-2
d_gene: NA
abundance: NA
CDR3nt: TGTGCCAGCAGCTTAAATCGGCAGGGGTCCGGCTACACCTTC
CDR3aa: CASSLNRQGSGYTF

v_gene: TRBV6-5
j_gene: TRBJ1-1
d_gene: TRBD1
abundance: few
CDR3nt: TGTGCCAGCAGCTATTCTACAGGGGGCTCGACTGAAGCTTTCTTT
CDR3aa: CASSYSTGGSTEAFF

v_gene: TRBV6-6
j_gene: TRBJ2-3
d_gene: TRBD1
abundance: NA
CDR3nt: TGTGCCAGCAGTTTCGGGACAGGGGGCACAGATACGCAGTATTTT
CDR3aa: CASSFGTGGTDTQYF

v_gene: TRBV15
j_gene: TRBJ1-4
d_gene: NA
abundance: NA
CDR3nt: TGTGCCACCAGCAGAGATTTGGGGCAGGCTAATGAAAAACTGTTTTTT
CDR3aa: CATSRDLGQANEKLFF

v_gene: TRBV30
j_gene: TRBJ2-2
d_gene: TRBD1
abundance: NA
CDR3nt: TGTGCCTGCACAGGGGCGCGTAGCACCGGGGAGCTGTTTTTT
CDR3aa: CACTGARSTGELFF

v_gene: TRBV7-8
j_gene: TRBJ2-5
d_gene: NA
abundance: NA
CDR3nt: TGTGCCAGCAGCCCCACCCGGGAAACCCAGTACTTC
CDR3aa: CASSPTRETQYF

v_gene: TRBV11-2
j_gene: TRBJ2-3
d_gene: TRBD2
abundance: NA
CDR3nt: TGTGCCAGCACCCTAAGCGGGAGGCGAGATACGCAGTATTTT
CDR3aa: CASTLSGRRDTQYF

v_gene: TRBV24-1
j_gene: TRBJ1-2
d_gene: NA
abundance: NA
CDR3nt: TGTGCCACCAGTAACAGTCTTAACTATGGCTACACCTTC
CDR3aa: CATSNSLNYGYTF

v_gene: TRBV18
j_gene: TRBJ2-2
d_gene: TRBD1
abundance: few
CDR3nt: TGTGCCAGCTCAACTGGACAGGCGAACACCGGGGAGCTGTTTTTT
CDR3aa: CASSTGQANTGELFF

v_gene: TRBV6-5
j_gene: TRBJ2-3
d_gene: NA
abundance: NA
CDR3nt: TGTGCCAGCCTCATGACAGGATCTAGCACAGATACGCAGTATTTT
CDR3aa: CASLMTGSSTDTQYF

v_gene: TRBV19
j_gene: TRBJ1-2
d_gene: NA
abundance: NA
CDR3nt: TGTGCCAGTAGTATAGACCCGAGGGGGTACGGCTATGGCTACACCTTC
CDR3aa: CASSIDPRGYGYGYTF

v_gene: TRBV7-9
j_gene: TRBJ2-2
d_gene: NA
abundance: NA
CDR3nt: TGTGCCAGCAGCTCCCGCCAGACTGGCTCCGGGGAGCTGTTTTTT
CDR3aa: CASSSRQTGSGELFF

v_gene: TRBV19
j_gene: TRBJ1-5
d_gene: NA
abundance: few
CDR3nt: TGTGCCAGTAGTGGACAACTCAATCAGCCCCAGCATTTT
CDR3aa: CASSGQLNQPQHF

v_gene: TRBV18
j_gene: TRBJ2-7
d_gene: TRBD2
abundance: NA
CDR3nt: TGTGCCAGCTCACCAAACCGGGACTACATATCTCACGAGCAGTACTTC
CDR3aa: CASSPNRDYISHEQYF

v_gene: TRBV7-9
j_gene: TRBJ1-3
d_gene: TRBD1
abundance: NA
CDR3nt: TGTGCCAGCAGGCGGGACAGGGGGAACGGAAACACCATATATTTT
CDR3aa: CASRRDRGNGNTIYF

v_gene: TRBV7-2
j_gene: TRBJ1-1
d_gene: NA
abundance: medium-sized
CDR3nt: TGTGCCAGCAGCCAGAACCGGGGAGGGGCTGAAGCTTTCTTT
CDR3aa: CASSQNRGGAEAFF

v_gene: TRBV18
j_gene: TRBJ2-5
d_gene: NA
abundance: NA
CDR3nt: TGTGCCAGCTCACCGGACACGACGGAGACCCAGTACTTC
CDR3aa: CASSPDTTETQYF

v_gene: TRBV7-9
j_gene: TRBJ1-1
d_gene: NA
abundance: NA
CDR3nt: TGTGCCAGCAGCATTAAACAGGGATGGGGCACTGAAGCTTTCTTT
CDR3aa: CASSIKQGWGTEAFF

v_gene: TRBV7-7
j_gene: TRBJ2-2
d_gene: NA
abundance: NA
CDR3nt: TGTGCTAGCAGTCTAACGGGGGTGACCGGGGAGCTGTTTTTT
CDR3aa: CASSLTGVTGELFF

v_gene: TRBV6-4
j_gene: TRBJ2-3
d_gene: NA
abundance: NA
CDR3nt: TGTGCCAGCAGTGACCCTTTCACAGATACGCAGTATTTT
CDR3aa: CASSDPFTDTQYF

v_gene: TRBV5-6
j_gene: TRBJ1-2
d_gene: NA
abundance: NA
CDR3nt: TGTGCCAGCAGCTTGCTCGGACAGACAAACTATGGCTACACCTTC
CDR3aa: CASSLLGQTNYGYTF

v_gene: TRBV5-1
j_gene: TRBJ1-4
d_gene: TRBD1
abundance: NA
CDR3nt: TGCGCCAGCAGGCCTGGGACAGGGGATGAAAAACTGTTTTTT
CDR3aa: CASRPGTGDEKLFF

v_gene: TRBV7-3
j_gene: TRBJ2-1
d_gene: NA
abundance: NA
CDR3nt: TGTGCCAGCAGCTTAAACAGGAAGGAGCAGTTCTTC
CDR3aa: CASSLNRKEQFF

v_gene: TRBV7-9
j_gene: TRBJ1-1
d_gene: NA
abundance: NA
CDR3nt: TGTGCCAGCAGCTTAAACGGGGTCACTGAAGCTTTCTTT
CDR3aa: CASSLNGVTEAFF

v_gene: TRBV3-1/TRBV3-2
j_gene: TRBJ2-7
d_gene: NA
abundance: NA
CDR3nt: TGTGCCAGCAGCCACCCGGGTGGGGGGAGCTCCTACGAGCAGTACTTC
CDR3aa: CASSHPGGGSSYEQYF

v_gene: TRBV5-6
j_gene: TRBJ1-5
d_gene: NA
abundance: few
CDR3nt: TGTGCCAGCAGCTCCAGGGTTGGCAATCAGCCCCAGCATTTT
CDR3aa: CASSSRVGNQPQHF

v_gene: TRBV18
j_gene: TRBJ2-2
d_gene: TRBD2
abundance: NA
CDR3nt: TGTGCCAGCTCACCACGACTAGCGGGAGGAAAGACCGGGGAGCTGTTTTTT
CDR3aa: CASSPRLAGGKTGELFF

v_gene: TRBV29-1
j_gene: TRBJ1-2
d_gene: NA
abundance: few
CDR3nt: TGCAGCGTTGAAGGTTGGGGCAGCTCTAGCTATGGCTACACCTTC
CDR3aa: CSVEGWGSSSYGYTF

v_gene: TRBV10-3
j_gene: TRBJ1-2
d_gene: TRBD1
abundance: NA
CDR3nt: TGTGCCATCAGTTCCGGGACAGGGTGGGCTGGCTACACCTTC
CDR3aa: CAISSGTGWAGYTF

v_gene: TRBV6-2/TRBV6-3
j_gene: TRBJ2-7
d_gene: NA
abundance: NA
CDR3nt: TGTGCCAGCAGTCAACGGACTACCCGACAGTCCTACGAGCAGTACTTC
CDR3aa: CASSQRTTRQSYEQYF

v_gene: TRBV2
j_gene: TRBJ1-1
d_gene: TRBD1
abundance: NA
CDR3nt: TGTGCCAGCCTCGGGACAGGGGGCTTTCGGACTGAAGCTTTCTTT
CDR3aa: CASLGTGGFRTEAFF

v_gene: TRBV18
j_gene: TRBJ1-5
d_gene: NA
abundance: NA
CDR3nt: TGTGCCAGCTCACTTACCCAGGGCAGCAATCAGCCCCAGCATTTT
CDR3aa: CASSLTQGSNQPQHF

v_gene: TRBV18
j_gene: TRBJ1-1
d_gene: TRBD1
abundance: few
CDR3nt: TGTGCCAGCTCCCGCCCCCCAGACAGGGCTGAAGCTTTCTTT
CDR3aa: CASSRPPDRAEAFF

v_gene: TRBV7-9
j_gene: TRBJ1-2
d_gene: NA
abundance: few
CDR3nt: TGTGCCAGCAGCCCTGGAGGGCGAGCTAACTATGGCTACACCTTC
CDR3aa: CASSPGGRANYGYTF

v_gene: TRBV5-4
j_gene: TRBJ1-6
d_gene: NA
abundance: NA
CDR3nt: TGTGCCAGCAGCGCCGGCGGGCTAAATAATTCACCCCTCCACTTT
CDR3aa: CASSAGGLNNSPLHF

v_gene: TRBV4-2
j_gene: TRBJ1-6
d_gene: NA
abundance: NA
CDR3nt: TGTGCCAGCAGCCAAGCTTATAATTCACCCCTCCACTTT
CDR3aa: CASSQAYNSPLHF

v_gene: TRBV6-2/TRBV6-3
j_gene: TRBJ1-1
d_gene: TRBD1
abundance: NA
CDR3nt: TGTGCCAGCAGTATACAGGGGGCAGGGACTGAAGCTTTCTTT
CDR3aa: CASSIQGAGTEAFF

v_gene: TRBV12-3/TRBV12-4
j_gene: TRBJ1-1
d_gene: NA
abundance: NA
CDR3nt: TGTGCCAGCAGCCCAATGCGGATCACTGAAGCTTTCTTT
CDR3aa: CASSPMRITEAFF

v_gene: TRBV5-6
j_gene: TRBJ2-7
d_gene: NA
abundance: NA
CDR3nt: TGTGCCAGCAGCTTGTCGACGGGCGAGCAGTACTTC
CDR3aa: CASSLSTGEQYF

v_gene: TRBV10-3
j_gene: TRBJ1-1
d_gene: NA
abundance: NA
CDR3nt: TGTGCCATCAGTGAGAGTGGGGGGGGCACTGAAGCTTTCTTT
CDR3aa: CAISESGGGTEAFF

v_gene: TRBV19
j_gene: TRBJ1-4
d_gene: NA
abundance: NA
CDR3nt: TGTGCCAGTAGTGCCCCACAGGGAATGATGGAAAAACTGTTTTTT
CDR3aa: CASSAPQGMMEKLFF

v_gene: TRBV28
j_gene: TRBJ2-6
d_gene: NA
abundance: NA
CDR3nt: TGTGCCAGCAGTACAGTTAGCTCTGGGGCCAACGTCCTGACTTTC
CDR3aa: CASSTVSSGANVLTF

v_gene: TRBV19
j_gene: TRBJ1-6
d_gene: NA
abundance: NA
CDR3nt: TGTGCCAGTAGTATAGACGGGTTATCACCCCTCCACTTT
CDR3aa: CASSIDGLSPLHF